This T cell receptor (beta chain) comes out of a study of blood T cell repertoires in COVID-19. On the study more broadly: Both acute and convalescent COVID-19 samples were obtained from the United States, Italy and Spain. Sources were T cells, B-cell-depleted T cells, or PBMCs; the material itself was cDNA or gDNA.

How the authors handled the data: Counts of nucleated cells, estimated from reference gene primer amplification, were obtained. Assay: immunoSEQ multiplex PCR; the TCRdb copy retains only in-frame clones and omits some. That table furnishes V, J and clone size, whereas the DNA furnished D and trimming. The data show 60,000 to 85,000 clones, roughly four fifths seen once. Sequencing was carried out using peripheral blood. The receptor was isolated from a man in his 70s with acute or convalescent COVID-19.

For the CDR3, the DNA is TGTGCCAGCAGCCAGACAGGGGGCTCACACAATCAGCCCCAGCATTTT. It specifies CASSQTGGSHNQPQHF. The V and J genes are TRBV3-1 (or the pseudogene TRBV3-2) and TRBJ1-5; 10 nucleotides line up with TRBD1. Germline values: CDR1 LGHDT, CDR2 YNNKEL (reference sequence). V shed 3 bases, J shed 3 bases, and the junction held 5 bases outside the gene matches. The CDR3 runs to 16 residues.